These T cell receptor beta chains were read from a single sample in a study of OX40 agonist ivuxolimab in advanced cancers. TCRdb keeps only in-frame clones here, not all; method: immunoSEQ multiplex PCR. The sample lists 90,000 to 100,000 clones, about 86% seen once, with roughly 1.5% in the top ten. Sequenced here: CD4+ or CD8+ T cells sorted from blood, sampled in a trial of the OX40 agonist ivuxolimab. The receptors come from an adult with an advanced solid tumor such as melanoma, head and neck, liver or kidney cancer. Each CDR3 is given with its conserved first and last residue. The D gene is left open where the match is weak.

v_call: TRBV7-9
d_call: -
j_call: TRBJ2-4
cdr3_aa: CASSFTAGKNIQYF
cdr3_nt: TGTGCCAGCAGCTTCACGGCAGGAAAAAACATTCAGTACTTC

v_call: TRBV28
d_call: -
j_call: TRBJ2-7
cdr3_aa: CASSLAPGLLHYEQYF
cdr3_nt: TGTGCCAGCAGTCTCGCTCCGGGACTTCTACATTACGAGCAGTACTTC

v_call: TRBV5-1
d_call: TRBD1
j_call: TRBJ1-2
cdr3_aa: CASSPARQGSNYGYTF
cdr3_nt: TGCGCCAGCAGCCCCGCCCGACAGGGGAGTAACTATGGCTACACCTTC

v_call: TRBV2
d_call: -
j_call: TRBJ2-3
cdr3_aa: CASSENSEADTQYF
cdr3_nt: TGTGCCAGCAGTGAGAACAGTGAGGCAGATACGCAGTATTTT

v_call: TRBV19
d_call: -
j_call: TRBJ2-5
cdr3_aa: CASSIGGVQETQYF
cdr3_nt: TGTGCCAGTAGTATAGGGGGAGTCCAAGAGACCCAGTACTTC

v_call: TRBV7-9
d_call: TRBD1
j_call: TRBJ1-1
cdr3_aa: CASSFQGGLNTEAFF
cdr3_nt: TGTGCCAGCAGCTTCCAGGGGGGGTTGAACACTGAAGCTTTCTTT

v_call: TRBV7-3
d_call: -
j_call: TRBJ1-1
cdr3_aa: CASSLRGGLTEAFF
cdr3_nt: TGTGCCAGCAGCTTAAGAGGAGGACTCACTGAAGCTTTCTTT

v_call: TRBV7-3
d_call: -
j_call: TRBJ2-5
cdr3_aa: CASSLDPGETQYF
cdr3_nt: TGTGCCAGCAGCTTAGACCCGGGAGAGACCCAGTACTTC

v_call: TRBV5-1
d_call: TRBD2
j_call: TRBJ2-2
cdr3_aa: CASSLRLAGPTGELFF
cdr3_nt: TGCGCCAGCAGCTTGCGACTAGCGGGACCGACCGGGGAGCTGTTTTTT

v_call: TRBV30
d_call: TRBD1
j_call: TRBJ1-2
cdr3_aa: CAWSFGTDWDYGYTF
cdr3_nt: TGTGCCTGGAGTTTTGGGACAGACTGGGACTATGGCTACACCTTC

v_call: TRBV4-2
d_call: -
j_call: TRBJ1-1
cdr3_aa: CASSQNTEAFF
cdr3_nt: TGTGCCAGCAGCCAAAACACTGAAGCTTTCTTT

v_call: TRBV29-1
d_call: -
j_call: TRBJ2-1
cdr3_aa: CSCAQGRSWVEQFF
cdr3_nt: TGCAGCTGCGCCCAGGGGAGGTCCTGGGTGGAGCAGTTCTTC

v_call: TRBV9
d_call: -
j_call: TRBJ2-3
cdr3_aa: CASSVEVRRSDTQYF
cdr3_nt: TGTGCCAGCAGCGTAGAGGTCAGGCGATCAGATACGCAGTATTTT

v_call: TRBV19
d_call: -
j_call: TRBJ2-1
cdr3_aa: CASRRGGQMAGAPYNEQFF
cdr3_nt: TGTGCCAGTAGGCGGGGTGGGCAAATGGCGGGGGCCCCCTACAATGAGCAGTTCTTC

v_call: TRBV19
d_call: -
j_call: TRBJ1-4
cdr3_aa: CASSMGRGGKLFF
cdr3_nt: TGTGCCAGCAGTATGGGAAGGGGGGGAAAACTGTTTTTT

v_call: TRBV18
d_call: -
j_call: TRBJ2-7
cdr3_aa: CASSPIAQGRGNYEQYF
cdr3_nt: TGTGCCAGCTCACCGATTGCTCAGGGGAGAGGAAACTACGAGCAGTACTTC

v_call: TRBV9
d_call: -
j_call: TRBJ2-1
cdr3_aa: CASSGTPWDEQFF
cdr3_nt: TGTGCCAGCAGCGGGACTCCCTGGGATGAGCAGTTCTTC

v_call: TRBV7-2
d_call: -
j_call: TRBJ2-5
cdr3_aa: CASSPRIRRWETQYF
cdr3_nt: TGTGCCAGCAGCCCTCGGATCCGCCGGTGGGAGACCCAGTACTTC

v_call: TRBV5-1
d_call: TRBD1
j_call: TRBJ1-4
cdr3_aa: CASSFGQGGEKLFF
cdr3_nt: TGCGCCAGCAGTTTTGGACAGGGGGGTGAAAAACTGTTTTTT

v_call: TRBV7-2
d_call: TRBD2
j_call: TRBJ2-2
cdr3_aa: CASSFTSGRSGELFF
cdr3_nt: TGTGCCAGCAGCTTCACTAGCGGGAGAAGCGGGGAGCTGTTTTTT

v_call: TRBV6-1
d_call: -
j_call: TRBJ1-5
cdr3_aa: CASSEGRPSAQHF
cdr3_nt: TGTGCCAGCAGTGAAGGGAGGCCGTCGGCCCAGCATTTT

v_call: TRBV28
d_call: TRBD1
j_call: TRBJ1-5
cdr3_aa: CASSLPGTGDNQPQHF
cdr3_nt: TGTGCCAGCAGTCTCCCTGGGACAGGGGACAATCAGCCCCAGCATTTT

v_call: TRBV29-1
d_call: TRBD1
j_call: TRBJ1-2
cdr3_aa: CSVEGGTGNGYTF
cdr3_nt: TGCAGCGTTGAAGGTGGGACAGGTAATGGCTACACCTTC

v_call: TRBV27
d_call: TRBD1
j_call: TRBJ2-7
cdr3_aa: CATRQGGYYEQYF
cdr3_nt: TGTGCCACCAGACAGGGGGGCTACTACGAGCAGTACTTC

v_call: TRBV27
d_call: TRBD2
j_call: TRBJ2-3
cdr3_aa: CASRTSGRAGDTQYF
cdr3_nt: TGTGCCAGCAGAACTAGCGGGAGGGCCGGAGATACGCAGTATTTT

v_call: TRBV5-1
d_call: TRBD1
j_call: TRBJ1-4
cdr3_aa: CASSPGTGLGEKLFF
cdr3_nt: TGCGCCAGCAGCCCCGGGACAGGATTAGGGGAAAAACTGTTTTTT

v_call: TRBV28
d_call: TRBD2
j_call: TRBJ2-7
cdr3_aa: CASRGTGTSGMQEQYF
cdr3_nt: TGTGCCAGCAGGGGAACCGGGACTAGCGGGATGCAAGAGCAGTACTTC

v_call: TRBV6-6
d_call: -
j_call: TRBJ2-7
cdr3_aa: CASTSPGLGSYEQYF
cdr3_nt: TGTGCCAGCACCAGTCCGGGACTGGGCTCCTACGAGCAGTACTTC

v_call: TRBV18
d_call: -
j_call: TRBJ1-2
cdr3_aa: CASSPGASYGYTF
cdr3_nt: TGTGCCAGCTCACCGGGGGCCTCCTATGGCTACACCTTC

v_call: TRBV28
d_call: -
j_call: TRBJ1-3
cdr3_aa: CASSSWGLSGPDTIYF
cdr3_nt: TGTGCCAGCAGCTCCTGGGGGCTGTCTGGCCCAGACACCATATATTTT

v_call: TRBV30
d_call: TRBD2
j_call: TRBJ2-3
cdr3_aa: CAWTSGTLDTQYF
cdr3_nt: TGTGCCTGGACTAGCGGGACGTTAGATACGCAGTATTTT

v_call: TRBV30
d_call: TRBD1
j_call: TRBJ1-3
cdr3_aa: CACSRTGLDTIYF
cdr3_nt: TGTGCCTGTAGCCGGACAGGGCTGGACACCATATATTTT

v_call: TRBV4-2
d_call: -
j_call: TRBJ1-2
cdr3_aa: CASSQGVGSTSYGYTF
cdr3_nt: TGTGCCAGCAGCCAAGGAGTAGGCTCTACGTCTTATGGCTACACCTTC

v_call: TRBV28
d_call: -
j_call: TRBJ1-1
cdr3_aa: CASQRQTPMNTEAFF
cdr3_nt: TGTGCCAGCCAAAGGCAAACTCCTATGAACACTGAAGCTTTCTTT

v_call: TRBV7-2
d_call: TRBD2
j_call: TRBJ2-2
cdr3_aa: CASSGRVTGELFF
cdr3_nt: TGTGCCAGCAGCGGGAGGGTTACCGGGGAGCTGTTTTTT

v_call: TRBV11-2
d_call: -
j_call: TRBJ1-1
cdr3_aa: CASSLEGTWSTEAFF
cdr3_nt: TGTGCCAGCAGCTTAGAGGGGACATGGAGCACTGAAGCTTTCTTT

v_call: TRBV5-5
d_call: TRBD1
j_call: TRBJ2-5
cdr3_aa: CASSDLTGTYQETQYF
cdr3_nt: TGTGCCAGCAGCGATTTGACAGGGACCTACCAAGAGACCCAGTACTTC

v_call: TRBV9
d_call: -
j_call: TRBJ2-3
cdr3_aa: CASSVESDIPTTQYF
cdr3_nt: TGTGCCAGCAGCGTAGAGAGCGACATCCCGACTACGCAGTATTTT

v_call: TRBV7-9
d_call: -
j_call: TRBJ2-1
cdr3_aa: CASSPHNEQFF
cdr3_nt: TGTGCCAGCAGCCCCCACAATGAGCAGTTCTTC

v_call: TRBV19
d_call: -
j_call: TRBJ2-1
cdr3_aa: CASSISILRGNNEQFF
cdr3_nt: TGTGCCAGTAGTATCTCGATCTTACGGGGGAACAATGAGCAGTTCTTC

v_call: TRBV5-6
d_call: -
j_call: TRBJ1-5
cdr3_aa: CASSTWARRGSNQPQHF
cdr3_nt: TGTGCCAGCAGCACTTGGGCCCGCAGGGGAAGCAATCAGCCCCAGCATTTT

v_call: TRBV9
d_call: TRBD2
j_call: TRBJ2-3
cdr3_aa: CASSVTSGARDTQYF
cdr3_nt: TGTGCCAGCAGCGTGACTAGCGGGGCTCGGGATACGCAGTATTTT

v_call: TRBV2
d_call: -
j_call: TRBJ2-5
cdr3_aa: CASRSRDLGVETQYF
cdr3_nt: TGTGCCAGCAGAAGCCGGGACCTCGGCGTGGAGACCCAGTACTTC

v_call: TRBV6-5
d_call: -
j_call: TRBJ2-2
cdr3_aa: CASTLGGITGELFF
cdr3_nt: TGTGCCAGCACCCTGGGGGGAATCACCGGGGAGCTGTTTTTT

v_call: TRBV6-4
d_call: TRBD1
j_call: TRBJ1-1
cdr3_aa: CASSPGGYRRGPNTEAFF
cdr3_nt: TGTGCCAGCAGCCCCGGAGGGTACCGAAGGGGGCCTAACACTGAAGCTTTCTTT

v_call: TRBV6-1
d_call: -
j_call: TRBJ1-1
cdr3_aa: CASSSSTNRAFF
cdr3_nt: TGTGCCAGCAGCTCGAGTACGAACCGAGCTTTCTTT

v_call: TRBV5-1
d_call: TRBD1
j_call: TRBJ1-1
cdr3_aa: CASSRQGDTEAFF
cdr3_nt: TGCGCCAGCAGCCGACAGGGGGACACTGAAGCTTTCTTT

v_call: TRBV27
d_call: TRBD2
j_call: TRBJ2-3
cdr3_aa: CASSFSGTAGLASSDTQYF
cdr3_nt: TGTGCCAGCAGTTTCTCCGGGACTGCGGGACTAGCGAGTTCAGATACGCAGTATTTT

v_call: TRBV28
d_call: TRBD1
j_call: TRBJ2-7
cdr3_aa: CASTLEDRVSEQYF
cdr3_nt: TGTGCCAGCACCCTTGAGGACAGGGTAAGCGAGCAGTACTTC

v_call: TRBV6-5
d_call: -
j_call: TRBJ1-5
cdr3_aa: CASSYTGQSNQPQHF
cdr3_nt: TGTGCCAGCAGTTACACAGGACAGTCAAATCAGCCCCAGCATTTT

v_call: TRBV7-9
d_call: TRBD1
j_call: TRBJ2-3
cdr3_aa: CASSLWTGGTDTQYF
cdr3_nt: TGTGCCAGCAGCTTATGGACAGGGGGCACAGATACGCAGTATTTT

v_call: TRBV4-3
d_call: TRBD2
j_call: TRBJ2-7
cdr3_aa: CASSQPSGRFYEQYF
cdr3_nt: TGCGCCAGCAGCCAACCTAGCGGGAGATTCTACGAGCAGTACTTC